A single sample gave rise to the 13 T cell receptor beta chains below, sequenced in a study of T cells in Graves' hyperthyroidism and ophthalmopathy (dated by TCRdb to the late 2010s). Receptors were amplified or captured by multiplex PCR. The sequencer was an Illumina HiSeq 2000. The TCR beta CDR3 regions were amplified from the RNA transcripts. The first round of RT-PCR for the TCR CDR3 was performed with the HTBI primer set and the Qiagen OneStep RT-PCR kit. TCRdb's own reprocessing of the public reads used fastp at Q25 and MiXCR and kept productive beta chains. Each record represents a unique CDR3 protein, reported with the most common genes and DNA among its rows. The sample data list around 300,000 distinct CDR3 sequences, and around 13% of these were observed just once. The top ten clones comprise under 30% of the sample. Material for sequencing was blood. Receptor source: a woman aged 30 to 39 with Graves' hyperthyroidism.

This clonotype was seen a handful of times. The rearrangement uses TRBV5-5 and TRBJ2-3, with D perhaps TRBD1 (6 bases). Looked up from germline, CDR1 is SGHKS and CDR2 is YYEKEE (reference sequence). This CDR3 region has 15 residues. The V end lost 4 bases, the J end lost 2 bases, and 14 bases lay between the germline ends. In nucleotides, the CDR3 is TGTGCCAGCAGCCCTAGGGACACCTACACAGATACGCAGTATTTT. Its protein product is CASSPRDTYTDTQYF.

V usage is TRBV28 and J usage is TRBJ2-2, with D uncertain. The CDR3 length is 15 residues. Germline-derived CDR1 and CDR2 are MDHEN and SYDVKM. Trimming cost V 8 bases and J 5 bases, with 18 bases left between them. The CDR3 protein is CASRNAKRGTGELFF. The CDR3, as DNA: TGTGCCAGCCGCAACGCCAAGCGCGGAACCGGGGAGCTGTTTTTT. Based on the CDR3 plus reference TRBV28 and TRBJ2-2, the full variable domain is DVKVTQSSRYLVKRTGEKVFLECVQDMDHENMFWYRQDPGLGLRLIYFSYDVKMKEKGDIPEGYSVSREKKERFSLILESASTNQTSMYLCASRNAKRGTGELFFGEGSRLTVL.

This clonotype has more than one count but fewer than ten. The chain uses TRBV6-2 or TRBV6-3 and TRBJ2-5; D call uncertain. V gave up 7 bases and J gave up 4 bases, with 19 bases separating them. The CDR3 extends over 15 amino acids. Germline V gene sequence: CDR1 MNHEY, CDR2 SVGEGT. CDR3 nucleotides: TGTGCCAGCACCACCGTGGGAAGGGCCCCAGAGACCCAGTACTTC. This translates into CASTTVGRAPETQYF.

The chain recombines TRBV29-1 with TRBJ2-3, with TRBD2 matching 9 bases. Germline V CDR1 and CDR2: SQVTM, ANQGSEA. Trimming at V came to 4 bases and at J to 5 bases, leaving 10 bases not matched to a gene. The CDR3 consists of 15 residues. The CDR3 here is CSVVGVAGARDTQYF. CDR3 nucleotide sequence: TGCAGCGTTGTGGGGGTAGCGGGAGCAAGAGATACGCAGTATTTT.

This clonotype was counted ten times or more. The CDR3 DNA sequence: TGTGCCACCAGCATCGTGCGGCAGGAAGGTCAGCCCCAGCATTTT. Encoded protein: CATSIVRQEGQPQHF. J is TRBJ1-5 and V is TRBV15; no clear D gene. The CDR3 has 15 amino acids. Germline-derived CDR1 and CDR2 are LNHNV and YYDKDF (reference sequence). V lost 4 bases and J lost 6, with 16 bases in between.

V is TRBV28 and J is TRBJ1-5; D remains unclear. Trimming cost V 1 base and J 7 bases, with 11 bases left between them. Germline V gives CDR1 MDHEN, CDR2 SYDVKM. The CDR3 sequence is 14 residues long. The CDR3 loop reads CASSLFPSPQPQHF. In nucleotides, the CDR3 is TGTGCCAGCAGTTTATTCCCCTCGCCCCAGCCCCAGCATTTT.

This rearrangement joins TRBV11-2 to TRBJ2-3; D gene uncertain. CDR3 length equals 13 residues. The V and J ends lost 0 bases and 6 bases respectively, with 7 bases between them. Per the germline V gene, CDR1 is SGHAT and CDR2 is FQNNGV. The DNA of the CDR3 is TGTGCCAGCAGCTTAGACGTGGTCGATACGCAGTATTTT. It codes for CASSLDVVDTQYF.

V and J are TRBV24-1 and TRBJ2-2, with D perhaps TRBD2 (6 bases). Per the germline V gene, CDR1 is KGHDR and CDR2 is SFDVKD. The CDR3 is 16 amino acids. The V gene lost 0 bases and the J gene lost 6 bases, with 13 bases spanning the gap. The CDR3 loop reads CATSDLRDFTAGELFF. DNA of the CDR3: TGTGCCACCAGTGATTTGCGGGACTTCACCGCCGGGGAGCTGTTTTTT.

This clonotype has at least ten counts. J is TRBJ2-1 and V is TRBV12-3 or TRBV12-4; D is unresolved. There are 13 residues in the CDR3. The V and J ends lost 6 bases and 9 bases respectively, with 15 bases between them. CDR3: CASSPMEFGEQFF. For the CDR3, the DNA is TGTGCCAGCAGCCCGATGGAGTTCGGTGAGCAGTTCTTC.

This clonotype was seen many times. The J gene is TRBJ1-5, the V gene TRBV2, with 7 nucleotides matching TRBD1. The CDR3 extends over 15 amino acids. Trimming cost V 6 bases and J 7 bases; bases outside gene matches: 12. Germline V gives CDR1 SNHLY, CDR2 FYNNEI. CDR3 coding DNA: TGTGCCAGCAGGGCACCGACAGGGATTTTACAGCCCCAGCATTTT. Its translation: CASRAPTGILQPQHF.

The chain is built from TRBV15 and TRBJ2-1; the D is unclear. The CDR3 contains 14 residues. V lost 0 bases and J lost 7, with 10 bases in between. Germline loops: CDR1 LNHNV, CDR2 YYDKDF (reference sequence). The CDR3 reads CATSRDWLANEQFF. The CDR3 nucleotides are TGTGCCACCAGCAGAGATTGGCTGGCAAATGAGCAGTTCTTC.

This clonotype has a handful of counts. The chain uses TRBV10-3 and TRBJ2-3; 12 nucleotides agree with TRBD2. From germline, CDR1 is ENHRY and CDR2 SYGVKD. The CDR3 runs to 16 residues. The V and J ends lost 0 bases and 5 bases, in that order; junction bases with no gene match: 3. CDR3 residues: CAISESTSGSLDTQYF. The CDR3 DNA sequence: TGTGCCATCAGTGAGTCGACTAGCGGGAGTCTAGATACGCAGTATTTT.

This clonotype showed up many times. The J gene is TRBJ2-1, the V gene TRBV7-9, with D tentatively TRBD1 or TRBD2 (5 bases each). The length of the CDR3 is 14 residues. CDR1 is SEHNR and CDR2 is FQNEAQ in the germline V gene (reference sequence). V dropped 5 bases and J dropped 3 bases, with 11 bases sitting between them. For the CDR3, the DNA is TGTGCCAGCAGCCCCCGGGACGACTACAATGAGCAGTTCTTC. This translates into CASSPRDDYNEQFF.